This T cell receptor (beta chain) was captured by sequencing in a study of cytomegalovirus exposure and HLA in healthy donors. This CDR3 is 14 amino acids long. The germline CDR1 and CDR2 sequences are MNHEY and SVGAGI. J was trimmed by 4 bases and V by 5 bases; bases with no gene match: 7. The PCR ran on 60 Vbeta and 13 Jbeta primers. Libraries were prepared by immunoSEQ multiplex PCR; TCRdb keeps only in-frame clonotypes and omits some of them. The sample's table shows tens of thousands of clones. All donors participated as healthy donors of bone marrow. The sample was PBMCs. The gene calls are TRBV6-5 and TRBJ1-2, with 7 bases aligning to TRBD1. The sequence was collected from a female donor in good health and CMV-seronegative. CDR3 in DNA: TGTGCCAGCAGTCAACGACAGGGACTCTATGGCTACACCTTC. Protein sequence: CASSQRQGLYGYTF.